These 27 T cell receptor beta chains originate from one sample sequenced in a study of T cell repertoires in cytomegalovirus infection. A single record per CDR3 protein comes from TCRdb applying MiXCR to the reads. Found here are about 190,000 distinct CDR3 sequences, under 30% of them singletons; the top ten hold about 28%. The sample comprised PBMCs. The source of these receptors is a human donor in good health (CMV status not recorded). Some clones in this sample may be carry-over from other donors' samples.

There are a few counts of this clonotype. This rearrangement joins TRBV20-1 to TRBJ2-1; D might be TRBD1 or TRBD2, each matching 5 bases. CDR3 length equals 16 residues. Germline V gene lookup returns CDR1 DFQATT and CDR2 SNEGSKA (reference sequence). V was clipped by 0 bases and J by 7 bases, with 19 bases between them. In DNA, the CDR3 is TGCAGTGCTAGAGATCTGGGGACCCCTTCAGGGAATGAGCAGTTCTTC. Protein: CSARDLGTPSGNEQFF.

The chain employs TRBV7-2 and TRBJ2-7; 7 bases line up with TRBD1. With 5 bases clipped from V and 2 bases from J, the junction kept 6 bases outside the gene matches. Per germline, CDR1 SGHTA and CDR2 FQGNSA. The CDR3 length is 14 residues. This chain's CDR3 is CASSQATGTYEQYF. In nucleotides, the CDR3 is TGTGCCAGCAGCCAGGCGACAGGGACCTACGAGCAGTACTTC.

This clonotype has only a few counts. The gene calls are TRBV6-5 and TRBJ2-7, with 8 bases aligning to TRBD1. Looked up from germline, CDR1 is MNHEY and CDR2 is SVGAGI. This CDR3 spans 13 amino acids. Trimming removed 6 bases from V and 7 bases from J; junction bases left unmatched: 8. The CDR3 protein is CASSRGQALEQYF. DNA for the CDR3: TGTGCCAGCAGCCGGGGACAGGCCTTAGAGCAGTACTTC.

A few counts support this clonotype. This chain links TRBV6-6 with TRBJ2-3, with 9 bases matching TRBD2. After removal of 1 base from V and 10 bases from J, the junction contained 9 bases not matched to a gene. Per germline, CDR1 MNHNY and CDR2 SVGAGI (reference sequence). The CDR3 consists of 15 residues. CDR3 sequence reads: CASSYFSGGGGAQYF. Written as DNA, the CDR3 is TGTGCCAGCAGTTACTTTAGCGGGGGTGGCGGGGCGCAGTATTTT.

The chain couples TRBV19 to TRBJ1-2; TRBD1 is a possible D gene (5 bases). Germline V gene sequence: CDR1 LNHDA, CDR2 SQIVND (reference sequence). The ends were cut back, 5 bases at V and 7 bases at J, with 11 bases in the middle. This CDR3 has 12 amino acids. CDR3 residues: CASSFARVGYTF. The CDR3 region has the DNA TGTGCCAGTAGTTTCGCCAGGGTTGGCTACACCTTC.

V and J are TRBV20-1 and TRBJ1-2, with D possibly being TRBD1 (6 bases). This CDR3 is 16 amino acids long. V was trimmed by 5 bases and J by 8 bases, leaving 27 bases between them. Germline lookup yields CDR1 DFQATT and CDR2 SNEGSKA (reference sequence). The CDR3 bases are TGCAGTGCTTACGGGAACGGCCCTTTATTCGGGGGCGGCTACACCTTC. This codes for CSAYGNGPLFGGGYTF.

The V and J genes are TRBV7-6 and TRBJ2-7; D may be TRBD2 (7 bases). Germline V CDR1 and CDR2: SGHVS, FNYEAQ. Trimming cost V 5 bases and J 0 bases, with 17 bases left between them. The CDR3 is 16 amino acids. The CDR3 bases are TGTGCCAGCAGCCTTAGGTCTGCGGGGGCCTCCTACGAGCAGTACTTC. This translates into CASSLRSAGASYEQYF.

This clonotype occurred a few times. The rearrangement links TRBV12-3 or TRBV12-4 to TRBJ1-5; tentatively, D is TRBD1 (6 bases). This CDR3 contains 17 residues. The V end was cut by 3 bases, the J end by 0 bases, with 15 bases between. The CDR3 reads CASSFVGRGYSNQPQHF. The CDR3, as DNA: TGTGCCAGCAGTTTTGTAGGCAGGGGTTATAGCAATCAGCCCCAGCATTTT.

The chain couples TRBV20-1 to TRBJ2-1, with 10 bases that match TRBD2. The germline CDR1 and CDR2 sequences are DFQATT and SNEGSKA (reference sequence). The junction had 7 bases not matched to a gene; V was cut back by 7 bases and J by 4 bases. This CDR3 contains 14 residues. CDR3 sequence (DNA): TGCAGTGGAGATAGCGGGGGGCTTTACAATGAGCAGTTCTTC. Protein sequence: CSGDSGGLYNEQFF.

This clonotype was observed a few times. The rearrangement joins TRBV15 to TRBJ1-1; 7 nucleotides line up with TRBD1. The V gene end was trimmed by 9 bases and the J gene end by 1 base; junction bases not matched to a gene: 8. The CDR3 covers 14 residues. CDR1 LNHNV and CDR2 YYDKDF come from the germline V gene (reference sequence). CDR3 sequence reads: CATRRQGRNTEAFF. The CDR3 DNA follows: TGTGCCACACGCCGACAGGGAAGGAACACTGAAGCTTTCTTT.

This clonotype was seen at least ten times. The V call is TRBV7-8, the J call TRBJ2-7; 7 nucleotides line up with TRBD1. Germline V lookup: CDR1 SGHVS, CDR2 FQNEAQ. Trimming removed 6 bases from V and 3 bases from J; junction bases left unmatched: 8. The CDR3 is 14 amino acids. Here the CDR3 DNA reads TGTGCCAGCAGTTCCGGGACAGTCTTCTACGAGCAGTACTTC. This translates into CASSSGTVFYEQYF. Based on the CDR3 plus reference TRBV7-8 and TRBJ2-7, the full variable domain is GAGVSQSPRYKVAKRGQDVALRCDPISGHVSLFWYQQALGQGPEFLTYFQNEAQLDKSGLPSDRFFAERPEGSVSTLKIQRTQQEDSAVYLCASSSGTVFYEQYFGPGTRLTVT.

The V call is TRBV29-1, the J call TRBJ2-1, with D possibly matching TRBD1 (5 bases). CDR1 SQVTM and CDR2 ANQGSEA come from the germline V gene. V was shortened by 0 bases and J by 2 bases, with 14 bases between the two germline ends. The CDR3 spans 16 residues. The CDR3 reads CSVEDQGRQTYNEQFF. The CDR3 DNA follows: TGCAGCGTTGAAGATCAGGGAAGACAGACCTACAATGAGCAGTTCTTC.

At least ten counts were recorded for this clonotype. The chain is built from TRBV29-1 and TRBJ2-5, with 10 bases fitting TRBD2. This CDR3 has 13 amino acids. Losses at the gene ends were 3 bases for V and 4 bases for J; bases not matched to a gene: 2. Germline assignment: CDR1 SQVTM and CDR2 ANQGSEA. This CDR3 is CSVDSSGGETQYF. The CDR3 nucleotides read TGCAGCGTTGATTCTAGCGGGGGAGAGACCCAGTACTTC. Supplemented by reference TRBV29-1 and TRBJ2-5, the full variable domain reads SAVISQKPSRDICQRGTSLTIQCQVDSQVTMMFWYRQQPGQSLTLIATANQGSEATYESGFVIDKFPISRPNLTFSTLTVSNMSPEDSSIYLCSVDSSGGETQYFGPGTRLLVL.

This clonotype was seen repeatedly, ten times or more. The chain joins TRBV7-8 to TRBJ1-2; unclear D gene. The germline CDR1 and CDR2 sequences are SGHVS and FQNEAQ. V was pared by 6 bases and J by 1 base, with 9 bases between. The CDR3 length is 13 residues. The CDR3 DNA reads as TGTGCCAGCAGTCAAGGTGGTAACTATGGCTACACCTTC. Protein: CASSQGGNYGYTF.

The chain uses TRBV7-8 and TRBJ1-3; D may be TRBD1 (6 bases). Between the trimmed V and J ends, which lost 3 bases and 4 bases, there was a span of 13 bases. Per the germline V gene, CDR1 is SGHVS and CDR2 is FQNEAQ. The CDR3 is 15 residues long. The CDR3: CASSFTQTGGNTIYF. CDR3 DNA sequence: TGTGCCAGCAGCTTCACCCAGACAGGAGGAAACACCATATATTTT.

At least ten counts were recorded for this clonotype. The V call is TRBV6-2 or TRBV6-3, the J call TRBJ1-2, with D maybe TRBD1 (5 bases). Trimming removed 6 bases from V and 5 bases from J, with 19 bases in between. The CDR3 covers 15 residues. Germline V gives CDR1 MNHEY, CDR2 SVGEGT. CDR3 sequence (DNA): TGTGCCAGCAGCCTCCAGAGGGGAAAAGGGTATGGCTACACCTTC. It translates to CASSLQRGKGYGYTF.

The CDR3 sequence: CASSFAAGGLYEQYF. In DNA, the CDR3 is TGTGCCAGCAGCTTTGCAGCAGGGGGCCTCTACGAGCAGTACTTC. The rearrangement joins TRBV7-3 to TRBJ2-7; 8 bases match TRBD1. The germline V gene has CDR1 SGHTA and CDR2 FQGTGA. The CDR3 totals 15 residues. The ends lost 3 bases at V and 3 bases at J; junction bases unmatched: 7.

This clonotype has more than one count but fewer than ten. The rearrangement joins TRBV4-1 to TRBJ2-5; 8 bases map to TRBD1. Germline assignment: CDR1 MGHRA and CDR2 YSYEKL. The ends lost 0 bases at V and 2 bases at J; junction bases unmatched: 2. The CDR3 sequence is 15 residues long. CDR3 amino acids: CASSQDNRGQETQYF. CDR3 DNA sequence: TGCGCCAGCAGCCAAGATAACAGGGGGCAAGAGACCCAGTACTTC.

This clonotype has only a few counts. The chain is built from TRBV19 and TRBJ1-1; TRBD1 might be the D (5 bases). There are 14 residues in the CDR3. V was pared by 5 bases and J by 6 bases, with 16 bases between. Per germline, CDR1 LNHDA and CDR2 SQIVND (reference sequence). The CDR3 DNA sequence: TGTGCCAGTAGTGCAGGGTACGGTTTCGCTGAAGCTTTCTTT. Translated: CASSAGYGFAEAFF.

This clonotype was seen a handful of times. The rearrangement links TRBV7-6 to TRBJ1-6, with TRBD1 as a possible D gene (5 bases). Germline CDR1 reads SGHVS; CDR2 reads FNYEAQ. The CDR3 has 15 amino acids. Trimming pared 1 base from V and 6 bases from J, leaving 10 bases between. The CDR3 DNA reads TGTGCCAGCAGCTTAGACAGGTTACTTAATTCACCCCTCCACTTT. Protein sequence: CASSLDRLLNSPLHF.

The gene calls are TRBV9 and TRBJ1-1; the match to TRBD1 covers 10 bases. The CDR3 runs to 16 residues. J gave up 4 bases and V 0 bases, and 6 bases lay outside the gene matches. CDR1 is SGDLS, CDR2 YYNGEE, per germline. CDR3 in amino acids: CASSVGGDRGGTEAFF. The CDR3 DNA follows: TGTGCCAGCAGCGTAGGAGGGGACAGGGGAGGCACTGAAGCTTTCTTT.

In its sample, this clonotype was seen a few times. This chain joins TRBV9 and TRBJ1-1; unclear D gene. Per germline, CDR1 SGDLS and CDR2 YYNGEE. The V end was cut by 1 base, the J end by 3 bases, with 7 bases between. CDR3 size: 13 residues. The CDR3 DNA reads TGTGCCAGCAGCGTAAACCCGGACACTGAAGCTTTCTTT. Translation: CASSVNPDTEAFF.

The table lists this clonotype with a few counts. The chain couples TRBV27 to TRBJ1-2, with no clear D. Deletions cut 5 bases from V and 4 bases from J, with 14 bases between. Germline values: CDR1 MNHEY, CDR2 SMNVEV (reference sequence). The CDR3 is made up of 14 amino acids. DNA of the CDR3: TGTGCCAGCAGTGGCTCCGGCCGGGCCTATGGCTACACCTTC. Its translation is CASSGSGRAYGYTF.

This rearrangement joins TRBV7-2 to TRBJ2-3; TRBD2 agrees at 7 bases. The germline CDR1 and CDR2 sequences are SGHTA and FQGNSA. The ends lost 1 base at V and 2 bases at J; junction bases unmatched: 3. CDR3 size: 15 residues. The CDR3 protein is CASSLEAGVTDTQYF. Here the CDR3 DNA reads TGTGCCAGCAGCTTAGAGGCGGGGGTCACAGATACGCAGTATTTT.

This clonotype has a handful of counts. The V call is TRBV6-6, the J call TRBJ2-7; tentative D call: TRBD2 (6 bases). CDR1 and CDR2 from the germline V gene are MNHNY and SVGAGI (reference sequence). This CDR3 contains 14 residues. Trimming stripped 7 bases from V and 2 bases from J, with 15 bases between. The CDR3, as DNA: TGTGCCAGCACCGCCGGAGGGACGGCCTACGAGCAGTACTTC. Translating gives CASTAGGTAYEQYF.

This clonotype showed up just a few times. This chain connects TRBV6-1 to TRBJ2-5; TRBD1 matches 8 bases. This CDR3 spans 15 amino acids. The V and J ends lost 7 bases and 5 bases, in that order; junction bases with no gene match: 12. The V gene's germline CDR1 is MNHNS and CDR2 SASEGT. For the CDR3, the DNA is TGTGCCAGCACTGTTACCGCGACAGGGGAGGAGACCCAGTACTTC. It encodes CASTVTATGEETQYF.

V and J are TRBV7-2 and TRBJ2-1; 12 bases align to TRBD2. This CDR3 contains 16 residues. V lost 3 bases to trimming and J lost 3 bases; unmatched junction nucleotides: 3. Per germline, CDR1 SGHTA and CDR2 FQGNSA. CDR3 sequence: CASSFRTSGIYNEQFF. The CDR3 bases are TGTGCCAGCAGCTTCCGGACTAGCGGGATCTACAATGAGCAGTTCTTC.